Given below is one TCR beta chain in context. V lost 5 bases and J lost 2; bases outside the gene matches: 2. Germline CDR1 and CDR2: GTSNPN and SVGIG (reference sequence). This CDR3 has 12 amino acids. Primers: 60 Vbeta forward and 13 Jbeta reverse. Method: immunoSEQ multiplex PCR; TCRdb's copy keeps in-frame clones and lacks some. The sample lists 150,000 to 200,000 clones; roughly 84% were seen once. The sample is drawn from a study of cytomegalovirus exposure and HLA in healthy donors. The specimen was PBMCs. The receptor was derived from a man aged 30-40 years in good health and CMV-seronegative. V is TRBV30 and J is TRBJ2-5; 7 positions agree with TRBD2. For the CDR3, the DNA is TGTGCCTGGGCGGGGGTTCAAGAGACCCAGTACTTC. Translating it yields CAWAGVQETQYF.